These 17 T cell receptor beta chains originate from one sample sequenced in a study of neurological immune-mediated disorders. TCRdb re-analysed the 5' RACE reads in MiXCR, keeping a single row per CDR3 protein. Found here are 70,000 to 90,000 distinct CDR3 sequences, less than 5.5% of them singletons; the top ten hold 2% to 2.5%. Sequenced sample: PBMCs. The receptors originated from a woman aged 25 to 39 with multiple sclerosis.

This clonotype was seen only a few times. The chain uses TRBV7-3 and TRBJ2-5, with D possibly matching TRBD2 (6 bases). Germline V gene data show CDR1 as SGHTA and CDR2 as FQGTGA. This CDR3 has 14 residues. Trimming pared 1 base from V and 3 bases from J, leaving 9 bases between. CDR3 amino acids: CASSLMGGKETQYF. CDR3 sequence (DNA): TGTGCCAGCAGCTTAATGGGGGGAAAAGAGACCCAGTACTTC.

This clonotype was observed many times. CDR3 nucleotides: TGCGCCAGCAGCCGTACCGGGACAGGGGGGACCCAGTACTTC. It translates to CASSRTGTGGTQYF. This rearrangement joins TRBV5-1 to TRBJ2-5, with 11 positions matching TRBD1. The CDR3 consists of 14 residues. Germline V CDR1 and CDR2: SGHRS, YFSETQ. The V and J ends lost 4 bases and 7 bases, in that order; junction bases with no gene match: 6.

This clonotype was seen many times. The rearrangement uses TRBV7-2 and TRBJ2-6; the match to TRBD1 covers 10 bases. This CDR3 has 18 residues. The junction had 9 bases not matched to a gene; V was cut back by 5 bases and J by 2 bases. Germline loops: CDR1 SGHTA, CDR2 FQGNSA. DNA of the CDR3: TGTGCCAGCAGCCACCCGGGACAGGGGCGAGCTGGGGCCAACGTCCTGACTTTC. It translates to CASSHPGQGRAGANVLTF.

This clonotype was counted many times. J is TRBJ1-2 and V is TRBV5-1; D unresolved. CDR1 SGHRS and CDR2 YFSETQ come from the germline V gene. The V end was cut by 1 base, the J end by 6 bases, with 10 bases between. CDR3 length: 13 residues. In DNA form, the CDR3 reads TGCGCCAGCAGCTTGTGGACCCACCATGGCTACACCTTC. The encoded protein is CASSLWTHHGYTF.

This clonotype was recorded at least ten times. The chain links TRBV20-1 to TRBJ2-1; D ambiguous. The CDR3 runs to 13 residues. Germline V gene lookup returns CDR1 DFQATT and CDR2 SNEGSKA (reference sequence). The ends were cut back, 6 bases at V and 9 bases at J, with 18 bases in the middle. The CDR3 loop is CSARTPAMAEQFF. The CDR3, as DNA: TGCAGTGCGCGGACCCCGGCCATGGCTGAGCAGTTCTTC.

This clonotype was recorded many times. The gene calls are TRBV5-1 and TRBJ2-1; 12 bases map to TRBD1. With 4 bases clipped from V and 6 bases from J, the junction kept 5 bases outside the gene matches. Germline loops: CDR1 SGHRS, CDR2 YFSETQ. The CDR3 is 15 amino acids. Here the CDR3 reads CASSPGQGAVNEQFF. Written as DNA, the CDR3 is TGCGCCAGCAGCCCGGGACAGGGGGCTGTCAATGAGCAGTTCTTC.

This clonotype was observed at least ten times. J is TRBJ2-1 and V is TRBV3-1, with D hard to call. The CDR3 sequence is 11 residues long. Germline values: CDR1 LGHDT, CDR2 YNNKEL (reference sequence). V was trimmed by 1 base and J by 9 bases, leaving 4 bases between them. For the CDR3, the DNA is TGTGCCAGCAGCCAAGGTGGTGAGCAGTTCTTC. Its translation: CASSQGGEQFF.

This clonotype was counted at least ten times. V usage is TRBV5-1 and J usage is TRBJ1-1; no firm D call. The CDR3 is 11 residues long. The germline CDR1 and CDR2 sequences are SGHRS and YFSETQ. Between the trimmed V and J ends, which lost 4 bases and 6 bases, there was a span of 7 bases. CDR3 bases: TGCGCCAGCAGCCGGGGAGCTGAAGCTTTCTTT. It codes for CASSRGAEAFF.

The sample holds many counts of this clonotype. The V gene is TRBV5-1, the J gene TRBJ1-1, with D tentatively TRBD1 (5 bases). Trimming pared 0 bases from V and 5 bases from J, leaving 17 bases between. CDR3 length: 16 amino acids. Germline V gene sequence: CDR1 SGHRS, CDR2 YFSETQ. The chain's CDR3 is CASSLGPREGRTEAFF. The CDR3 DNA reads TGCGCCAGCAGCTTGGGACCCCGCGAGGGGCGGACTGAAGCTTTCTTT.

This clonotype has a count of ten or more. V usage is TRBV29-1 and J usage is TRBJ2-3; tentative D call: TRBD1 (5 bases). This CDR3 comprises 13 residues. Looked up from germline, CDR1 is SQVTM and CDR2 is ANQGSEA. V lost 5 bases and J lost 0, with 9 bases in between. CDR3 nucleotide sequence: TGCAGCGTTACGACAGCTAGCACAGATACGCAGTATTTT. The encoded protein is CSVTTASTDTQYF.

This clonotype was seen ten or more times. The rearrangement links TRBV10-3 to TRBJ1-5; D is perhaps TRBD1 (6 bases). CDR1 is ENHRY, CDR2 SYGVKD, per germline. There are 14 residues in the CDR3. V lost 3 bases and J lost 6, with 12 bases in between. This CDR3 is CAISERSGVQPQHF. DNA for the CDR3: TGTGCCATCAGTGAAAGGTCAGGGGTTCAGCCCCAGCATTTT.

This clonotype came up many times. The rearrangement links TRBV5-1 to TRBJ2-5, with D unresolved. Germline lookup yields CDR1 SGHRS and CDR2 YFSETQ. Trimming removed 0 bases at V and 2 bases at J, with 8 bases between. The CDR3 is 14 residues long. CDR3 bases: TGCGCCAGCAGCTTGGCGTCTAGACAAGAGACCCAGTACTTC. It encodes CASSLASRQETQYF.

This clonotype was seen a handful of times. Since the CDR3 does not end with the conserved phenylalanine or tryptophan, this likely comes from a read error. Because the CDR3's place on the DNA is in doubt, the DNA is left out and the CDR3 is given as listed by TCRdb. The gene calls are TRBV6-1 and TRBJ2-7. Per germline, CDR1 MNHNS and CDR2 SASEGT. From its first to its last residue, the CDR3 has 10 amino acids. This CDR3 reads CASSELILTI.

This clonotype was detected many times. The chain carries TRBV20-1 and TRBJ2-2; the match to TRBD1 covers 11 bases. Germline V gene lookup returns CDR1 DFQATT and CDR2 SNEGSKA (reference sequence). V was clipped by 0 bases and J by 5 bases; unmatched bases: 5. This CDR3 is 16 amino acids long. The CDR3 here is CSARDLGQGATGELFF. Written as DNA, the CDR3 is TGCAGTGCTAGAGATCTCGGACAGGGGGCAACCGGGGAGCTGTTTTTT.

This clonotype was seen a few times. The chain carries TRBV20-1 and TRBJ2-2; D gene ambiguous. The CDR3 has 12 residues. V lost 3 bases, J lost 8 bases, and 10 bases lay in between. CDR1 is DFQATT, CDR2 SNEGSKA, per germline (reference sequence). The CDR3 DNA follows: TGCAGTGCTAGTAAAGGCCGTGGGGAGCTGTTTTTT. Translated: CSASKGRGELFF.

The sample holds a few counts of this clonotype. The V and J genes are TRBV30 and TRBJ2-1; D is possibly TRBD1 (5 bases). From germline, CDR1 is GTSNPN and CDR2 SVGIG (reference sequence). Trimming shortened V by 1 base and J by 8 bases, and 9 bases separated the two germline ends. This CDR3 comprises 12 residues. CDR3 sequence reads: CAWSEGWDEQFF. In DNA form, the CDR3 reads TGTGCCTGGAGTGAGGGGTGGGATGAGCAGTTCTTC.

This clonotype was detected ten times or more. The J gene is TRBJ2-3, the V gene TRBV20-1; D gene uncertain. Germline-derived CDR1 and CDR2 are DFQATT and SNEGSKA (reference sequence). The CDR3 spans 12 residues. V was pared by 2 bases and J by 7 bases, with 10 bases between. The CDR3, as DNA: TGCAGTGCTAGACCCGTGATACATACGCAGTATTTT. This codes for CSARPVIHTQYF.